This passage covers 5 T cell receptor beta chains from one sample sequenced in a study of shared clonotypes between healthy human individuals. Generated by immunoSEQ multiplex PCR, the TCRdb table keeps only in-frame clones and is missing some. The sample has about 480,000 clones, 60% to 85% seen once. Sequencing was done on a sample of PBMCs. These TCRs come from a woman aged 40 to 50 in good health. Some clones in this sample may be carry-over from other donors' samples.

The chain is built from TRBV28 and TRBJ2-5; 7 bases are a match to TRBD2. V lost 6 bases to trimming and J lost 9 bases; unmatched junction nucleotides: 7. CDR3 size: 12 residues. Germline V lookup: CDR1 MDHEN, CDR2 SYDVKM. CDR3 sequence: CASRPPAGAQYF. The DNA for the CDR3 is TGTGCCAGCAGACCGCCGGCGGGGGCCCAGTACTTC. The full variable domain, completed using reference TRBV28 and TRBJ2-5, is DVKVTQSSRYLVKRTGEKVFLECVQDMDHENMFWYRQDPGLGLRLIYFSYDVKMKEKGDIPEGYSVSREKKERFSLILESASTNQTSMYLCASRPPAGAQYFGPGTRLLVL.

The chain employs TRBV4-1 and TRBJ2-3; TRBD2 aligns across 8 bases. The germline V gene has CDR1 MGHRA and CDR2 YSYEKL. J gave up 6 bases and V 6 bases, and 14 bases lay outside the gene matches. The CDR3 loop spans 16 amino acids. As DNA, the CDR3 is TGCGCCAGCAGACTTACAAGCGGGAGTGTCATGGATACGCAGTATTTT. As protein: CASRLTSGSVMDTQYF.

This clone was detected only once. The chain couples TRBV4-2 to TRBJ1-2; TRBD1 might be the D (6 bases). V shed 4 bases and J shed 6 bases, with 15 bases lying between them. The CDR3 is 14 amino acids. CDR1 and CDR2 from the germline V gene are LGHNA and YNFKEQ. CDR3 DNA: TGTGCCAGCAGCCCCGGACAGTCGACGGATGGCTACACCTTC. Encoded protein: CASSPGQSTDGYTF.

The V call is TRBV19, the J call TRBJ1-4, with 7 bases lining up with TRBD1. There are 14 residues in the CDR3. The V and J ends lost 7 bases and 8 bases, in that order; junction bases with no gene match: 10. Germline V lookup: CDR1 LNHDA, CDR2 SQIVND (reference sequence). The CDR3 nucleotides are TGTGCCAGTAATAACAGGGGAGGTGGAGAAAAACTGTTTTTT. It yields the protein CASNNRGGGEKLFF.

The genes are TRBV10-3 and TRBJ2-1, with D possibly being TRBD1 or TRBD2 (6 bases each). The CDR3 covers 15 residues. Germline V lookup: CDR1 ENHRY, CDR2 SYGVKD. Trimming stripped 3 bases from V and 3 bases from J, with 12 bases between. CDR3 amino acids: CAISDMGGGYNEQFF. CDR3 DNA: TGTGCCATCAGTGATATGGGGGGCGGCTACAATGAGCAGTTCTTC.